A selection of T cell receptor beta chains follows, all from one sample in a study of blood T cell repertoires in COVID-19. The table came from immunoSEQ multiplex PCR; TCRdb's copy has only in-frame clones and leaves some out. The table records roughly 150,000 clones, around 87% of them present only once. Sequencing was performed on peripheral blood. The receptors derive from a woman of 80 years or more with COVID-19, enrolled during active disease. Both conserved end residues are part of each CDR3. D genes are given only for firm matches. Clone size is given for some rows only: seen once, a few or many times, or a class if the clone is expanded.

>.|.|TRBV15|TRBJ1-1
CATSRAERGAEAFF
TGTGCCACCAGCAGAGCTGAGCGCGGGGCTGAAGCTTTCTTT
>.|TRBD1|TRBV10-3|TRBJ1-6
CAISEGRGLNSPLHF
TGTGCCATCAGTGAGGGCAGGGGGCTTAATTCACCCCTCCACTTT
>once|TRBD1|TRBV20-1|TRBJ2-4
CSASLRQGENIQYF
TGCAGTGCTAGTCTCCGACAGGGAGAAAACATTCAGTACTTC
>.|TRBD1|TRBV19|TRBJ1-5
CATAGQGANSNQPQHF
TGTGCCACCGCGGGACAGGGGGCGAATAGCAATCAGCCCCAGCATTTT
>.|.|TRBV7-6|TRBJ2-5
CASSATGSRKETQYF
TGTGCCAGCAGCGCCACAGGGTCCAGGAAAGAGACCCAGTACTTC
>few|.|TRBV15|TRBJ2-1
CATSRDRSGGVNEQFF
TGTGCCACCAGCAGAGATAGAAGCGGAGGAGTAAATGAGCAGTTCTTC
>.|.|TRBV9|TRBJ1-6
CASSVAWRPEDSPLHF
TGTGCCAGCAGCGTAGCTTGGCGGCCTGAGGATTCACCCCTCCACTTT
>.|TRBD1|TRBV7-8|TRBJ1-1
CASSLGTGGENTEAFF
TGTGCCAGCAGCTTGGGGACAGGGGGGGAGAACACTGAAGCTTTCTTT
>.|TRBD1|TRBV7-2|TRBJ1-1
CASSYHHRGNTEAFF
TGTGCCAGCAGCTATCATCACAGGGGAAACACTGAAGCTTTCTTT
>.|TRBD1|TRBV28|TRBJ1-2
CASSSPGTGVNYGYTF
TGTGCCAGCAGCTCCCCCGGGACAGGGGTGAACTATGGCTACACCTTC
>.|TRBD2|TRBV20-1|TRBJ2-3
CSASVGGPKDTQYF
TGCAGTGCTAGTGTGGGAGGGCCCAAAGATACGCAGTATTTT
>.|TRBD2|TRBV15|TRBJ2-1
CATSRDTLAGYNEQFF
TGTGCCACCAGCAGAGACACACTAGCGGGATACAATGAGCAGTTCTTC
>.|TRBD2|TRBV7-2|TRBJ2-3
CASSLLAGGTDTQYF
TGTGCCAGCAGCTTGCTGGCGGGAGGCACAGATACGCAGTATTTT
>.|.|TRBV20-1|TRBJ1-2
CSAPGGTGYTF
TGCAGTGCTCCTGGGGGCACTGGCTACACCTTC
>once|TRBD2|TRBV25-1|TRBJ2-1
CASSEGLAGRNEQFF
TGTGCCAGCAGTGAGGGACTAGCGGGACGCAATGAGCAGTTCTTC
>.|.|TRBV6-5|TRBJ1-5
CASSYSRSNQPQHF
TGTGCCAGCAGTTACTCGCGTAGCAATCAGCCCCAGCATTTT
>.|TRBD1|TRBV27|TRBJ2-5
CASSLTRTGRQETQYF
TGTGCCAGCAGTTTAACCCGGACAGGGAGACAAGAGACCCAGTACTTC
>few|.|TRBV27|TRBJ1-5
CASSFSGSSNQPQHF
TGTGCCAGCAGTTTTTCGGGGAGTAGCAATCAGCCCCAGCATTTT
>.|.|TRBV4-2|TRBJ1-1
CASSQDLGSRAFF
TGTGCCAGCAGCCAAGATCTAGGAAGTAGGGCTTTCTTT
>.|.|TRBV28|TRBJ2-5
CASRVRGETQYF
TGTGCCAGCAGAGTGCGCGGGGAGACCCAGTACTTC
>.|.|TRBV9|TRBJ2-7
CASSVETGRSYEQYF
TGTGCCAGCAGCGTAGAAACAGGGAGATCCTACGAGCAGTACTTC
>.|.|TRBV2|TRBJ1-2
CANPDGVYGYTF
TGTGCCAACCCTGACGGGGTCTATGGCTACACCTTC
>.|TRBD2|TRBV7-2|TRBJ2-5
CASSSGAGGPKTQYF
TGTGCCAGCAGCTCAGGGGCGGGAGGGCCGAAGACCCAGTACTTC
>.|TRBD2|TRBV12-3/TRBV12-4|TRBJ2-7
CASRDGTTYEQYF
TGTGCCAGCAGAGACGGGACTACCTACGAGCAGTACTTC
>.|TRBD1|TRBV19|TRBJ1-5
CASSSLGTGNSNQPQHF
TGTGCCAGTAGTTCCCTCGGGACAGGCAATAGCAATCAGCCCCAGCATTTT
>.|TRBD2|TRBV10-3|TRBJ2-1
CAISVGLAGNNEQFF
TGTGCCATCAGTGTGGGACTAGCGGGGAACAATGAGCAGTTCTTC
>.|.|TRBV19|TRBJ2-1
CASSIDSGPYNEQFF
TGTGCCAGTAGTATCGACAGTGGCCCTTACAATGAGCAGTTCTTC
>once|.|TRBV18|TRBJ2-1
CASSPGRIDEQFF
TGTGCCAGCTCACCAGGGAGGATAGATGAGCAGTTCTTC
>.|.|TRBV3-1/TRBV3-2|TRBJ1-3
CASSHLGGARGNTIYF
TGTGCCAGCAGCCATCTGGGGGGGGCGCGGGGAAACACCATATATTTT
>.|.|TRBV18|TRBJ1-4
CASSDSGAEKLFF
TGTGCCAGCTCAGACTCAGGGGCAGAGAAACTGTTTTTT
>.|TRBD1|TRBV27|TRBJ1-3
CASGQGLSGNTIYF
TGTGCCAGCGGACAGGGACTCTCTGGAAACACCATATATTTT
>.|TRBD1|TRBV19|TRBJ2-2
CASRGQSSTGELFF
TGTGCCAGTAGGGGACAGTCGAGCACCGGGGAGCTGTTTTTT
>.|TRBD1|TRBV5-1|TRBJ1-3
CASSLVQGGDTIYF
TGCGCCAGCAGCTTGGTTCAGGGGGGAGACACCATATATTTT
>.|.|TRBV7-6|TRBJ1-4
CASSSGGGSNEKLFF
TGTGCCAGCAGCTCCGGAGGAGGATCTAATGAAAAACTGTTTTTT
>.|.|TRBV19|TRBJ2-7
CASSIGGAYEQYF
TGTGCCAGTAGTATAGGGGGAGCCTACGAGCAGTACTTC
>.|.|TRBV28|TRBJ2-1
CASSWGGGGPYNEQFF
TGTGCCAGCAGTTGGGGAGGGGGAGGCCCCTACAATGAGCAGTTCTTC
>once|TRBD2|TRBV5-1|TRBJ2-7
CASSPGLAGYEQYF
TGCGCCAGCAGCCCGGGACTAGCGGGGTACGAGCAGTACTTC
>once|.|TRBV18|TRBJ1-6
CASSPLDYNSPLHF
TGTGCCAGCTCACCACTAGACTATAATTCACCCCTCCACTTT
>.|TRBD2|TRBV4-3|TRBJ2-1
CASSELAGEYNEQFF
TGCGCCAGCAGCGAACTAGCGGGAGAGTACAATGAGCAGTTCTTC
>.|TRBD2|TRBV9|TRBJ2-1
CASSGRTSSEQFF
TGTGCCAGCAGCGGAAGGACTAGCAGTGAGCAGTTCTTC
>.|TRBD1|TRBV2|TRBJ2-2
CASTQGQYTGELFF
TGTGCCAGCACCCAGGGACAGTACACCGGGGAGCTGTTTTTT
>few|.|TRBV28|TRBJ1-5
CASSVQGWQPQHF
TGTGCCAGCAGTGTACAGGGCTGGCAGCCCCAGCATTTT